This T cell receptor beta chain was recorded in a study of response to subunit inactivated influenza vaccine. The CDR3 totals 15 residues. From germline, CDR1 is SGHKS and CDR2 YYEKEE (reference sequence). J lost 4 bases, V lost 3 bases, and 6 bases had no gene match. Worth noting for this clonotype: As yet, its antigen is unknown.

One entry per CDR3 protein results from TCRdb running MiXCR on the RT-PCR reads. The table has roughly 760,000 distinct CDR3 sequences, about 20% seen once. Overall study results and limits: Researchers suggested that each seasonal influenza vaccination recruits few new T cells.

This chain uses TRBV5-5 with TRBJ1-4, with 7 bases identical to TRBD1. Sequences were derived from PBMCs from blood, sampled less than 6 days after vaccination. The clonotype was recovered from a man aged 45-65 years who received an inactivated influenza vaccine. The CDR3 region has the DNA TGTGCCAGCAGCTGGGGGGACAGCTTTAATGAAAAACTGTTTTTT. Its protein is CASSWGDSFNEKLFF.